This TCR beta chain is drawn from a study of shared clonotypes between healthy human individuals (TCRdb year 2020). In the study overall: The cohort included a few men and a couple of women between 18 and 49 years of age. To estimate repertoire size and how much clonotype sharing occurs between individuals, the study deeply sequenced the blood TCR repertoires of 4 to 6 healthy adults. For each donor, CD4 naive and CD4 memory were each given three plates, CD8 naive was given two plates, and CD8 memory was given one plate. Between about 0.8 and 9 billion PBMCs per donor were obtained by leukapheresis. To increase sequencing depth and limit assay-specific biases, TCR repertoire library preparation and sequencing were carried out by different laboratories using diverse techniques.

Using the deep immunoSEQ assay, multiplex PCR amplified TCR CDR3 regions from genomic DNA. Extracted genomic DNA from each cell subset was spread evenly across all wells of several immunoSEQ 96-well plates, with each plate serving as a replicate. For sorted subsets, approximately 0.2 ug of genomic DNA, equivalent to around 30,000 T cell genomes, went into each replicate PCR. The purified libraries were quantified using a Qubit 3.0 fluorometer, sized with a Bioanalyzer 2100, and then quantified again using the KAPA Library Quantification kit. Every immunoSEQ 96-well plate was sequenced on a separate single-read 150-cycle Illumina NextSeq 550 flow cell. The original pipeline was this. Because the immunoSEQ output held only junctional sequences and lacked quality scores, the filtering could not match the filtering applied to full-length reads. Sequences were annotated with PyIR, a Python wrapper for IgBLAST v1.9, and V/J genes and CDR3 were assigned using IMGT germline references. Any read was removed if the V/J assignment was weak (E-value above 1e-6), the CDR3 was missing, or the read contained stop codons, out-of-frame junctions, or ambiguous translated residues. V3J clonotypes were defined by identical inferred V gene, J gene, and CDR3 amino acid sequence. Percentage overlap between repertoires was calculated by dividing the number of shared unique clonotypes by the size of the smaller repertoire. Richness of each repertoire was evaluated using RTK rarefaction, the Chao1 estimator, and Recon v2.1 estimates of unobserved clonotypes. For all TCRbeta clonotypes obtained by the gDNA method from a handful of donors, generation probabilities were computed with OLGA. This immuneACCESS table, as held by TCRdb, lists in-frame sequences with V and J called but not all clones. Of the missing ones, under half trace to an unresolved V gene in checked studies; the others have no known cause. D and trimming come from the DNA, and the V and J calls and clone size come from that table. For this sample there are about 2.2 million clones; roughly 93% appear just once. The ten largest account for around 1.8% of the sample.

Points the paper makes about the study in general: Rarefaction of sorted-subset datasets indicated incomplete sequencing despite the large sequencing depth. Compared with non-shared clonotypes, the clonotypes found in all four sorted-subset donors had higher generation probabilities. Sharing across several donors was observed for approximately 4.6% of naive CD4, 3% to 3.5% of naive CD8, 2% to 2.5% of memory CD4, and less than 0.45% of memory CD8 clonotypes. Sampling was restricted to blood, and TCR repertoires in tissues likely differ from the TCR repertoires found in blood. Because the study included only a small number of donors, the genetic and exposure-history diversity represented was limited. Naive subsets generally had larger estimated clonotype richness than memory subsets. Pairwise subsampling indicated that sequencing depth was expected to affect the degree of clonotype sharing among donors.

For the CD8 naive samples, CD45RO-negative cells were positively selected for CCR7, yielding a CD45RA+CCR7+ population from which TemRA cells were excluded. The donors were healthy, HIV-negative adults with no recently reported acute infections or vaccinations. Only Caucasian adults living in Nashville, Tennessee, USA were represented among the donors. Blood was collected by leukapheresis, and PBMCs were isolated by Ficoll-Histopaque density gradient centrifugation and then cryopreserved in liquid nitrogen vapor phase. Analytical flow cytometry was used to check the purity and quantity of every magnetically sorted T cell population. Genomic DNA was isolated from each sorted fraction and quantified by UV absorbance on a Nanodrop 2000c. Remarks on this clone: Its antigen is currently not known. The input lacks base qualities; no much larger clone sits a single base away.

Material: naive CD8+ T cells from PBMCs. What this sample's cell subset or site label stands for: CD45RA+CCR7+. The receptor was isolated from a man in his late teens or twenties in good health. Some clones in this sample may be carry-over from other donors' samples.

The sequenced DNA: TGTGCCAGCAGTTACTTAGAGGGCTACGAGCAGTACTTC. Its translation reads: CASSYLEGYEQYF. The V gene is TRBV27 and the J gene is TRBJ2-7; the D gene is perhaps TRBD2, from 5 matching bases. The CDR3 sequence holds 13 residues, the cysteine and phenylalanine included. The DNA shown is the 39-base CDR3, in frame from base 1. The germline V gene (reference sequence) provides CDR1 MNHEY and CDR2 SMNVEV. The junction shows trimming of 4 bases on V and 3 bases on J, plus 10 bases between the germline ends.